Listed below are T cell receptor beta chains from one sample, sequenced in a study of blood T cell repertoires in COVID-19. TCRdb's table, derived via immunoSEQ multiplex PCR, lists solely in-frame clones and lacks some. This table has 250,000 or so clones, 88% appearing once. Material: peripheral blood. The receptors shown here come from a middle-aged woman who had recovered from COVID-19. Each CDR3 is given with its conserved first and last residue. Fields, in order: V gene, D gene, J gene, CDR3 protein. D genes are given only for firm matches.

v_gene: TRBV10-3; d_gene: -; j_gene: TRBJ1-1; CDR3aa: CAAGRARDTEAFF
v_gene: TRBV7-2; d_gene: -; j_gene: TRBJ2-7; CDR3aa: CASTIPGASYEQYF
v_gene: TRBV29-1; d_gene: TRBD2; j_gene: TRBJ2-1; CDR3aa: CSVEGLAGVGYNEQFF
v_gene: TRBV4-1; d_gene: -; j_gene: TRBJ2-3; CDR3aa: CASSLPGGDTQYF
v_gene: TRBV5-6; d_gene: -; j_gene: TRBJ1-2; CDR3aa: CASSLSVVGLGGYTF
v_gene: TRBV15; d_gene: -; j_gene: TRBJ1-1; CDR3aa: CATSPTGLLEAFF
v_gene: TRBV5-1; d_gene: TRBD2; j_gene: TRBJ2-5; CDR3aa: CASSKTSGVETQYF
v_gene: TRBV7-9; d_gene: TRBD2; j_gene: TRBJ2-5; CDR3aa: CASSPMTSGSQETQYF
v_gene: TRBV7-2; d_gene: TRBD2; j_gene: TRBJ2-2; CDR3aa: CASSHPPGRGGAGELFF
v_gene: TRBV7-8; d_gene: -; j_gene: TRBJ1-4; CDR3aa: CASSFREGPPNEKLFF
v_gene: TRBV12-3/TRBV12-4; d_gene: -; j_gene: TRBJ2-2; CDR3aa: CASSLGGTTKLFF
v_gene: TRBV4-2; d_gene: TRBD1; j_gene: TRBJ1-1; CDR3aa: CASSQDRGGGGTEAFF
v_gene: TRBV7-3; d_gene: TRBD1; j_gene: TRBJ2-7; CDR3aa: CASSPAGGSYEQYF
v_gene: TRBV11-3; d_gene: TRBD2; j_gene: TRBJ2-7; CDR3aa: CASSRTSGEYEQYF
v_gene: TRBV5-4; d_gene: -; j_gene: TRBJ1-2; CDR3aa: CASSPRQEISGYTF
v_gene: TRBV10-3; d_gene: TRBD2; j_gene: TRBJ2-5; CDR3aa: CAISQRLAGGPQETQYF
v_gene: TRBV7-3; d_gene: TRBD1; j_gene: TRBJ1-2; CDR3aa: CASSQTGTGGYTF
v_gene: TRBV4-2; d_gene: TRBD2; j_gene: TRBJ2-7; CDR3aa: CASSQVAGGGAYEQYF
v_gene: TRBV28; d_gene: -; j_gene: TRBJ2-7; CDR3aa: CASGPAEQYF
v_gene: TRBV7-2; d_gene: -; j_gene: TRBJ2-1; CDR3aa: CASSLPDRSNEQFF
v_gene: TRBV7-2; d_gene: TRBD1; j_gene: TRBJ2-7; CDR3aa: CASSPHPGTGIYEQYF
v_gene: TRBV3-1/TRBV3-2; d_gene: TRBD2; j_gene: TRBJ2-7; CDR3aa: CASSHTWGGPNPLEQYF